These 9 T cell receptor beta chains originate from one sample sequenced in a study of Ad26.COV2.S vaccination and SARS-CoV-2 variants. As for treatment: 15 to 20 received Ad26.COV2.S at low or high dose, single or two shots; roughly 5 received placebo; per-sample allocation not given. Repertoires come from day 63 after the first vaccine or placebo injection. The data were produced by immunoSEQ multiplex PCR, yet TCRdb's version contains in-frame clones alone and is incomplete. This table holds a few hundred thousand clones, roughly 86% found once. The sequenced sample was peripheral blood, obtained in a trial of Ad26.COV2.S vaccine versus placebo. Source of these receptors: a person between 18 and 60 years old who received the Ad26.COV2.S COVID-19 vaccine or a placebo.

The chain has TRBV4-2 and TRBJ2-7, with D maybe TRBD2 (6 bases). V shed 3 bases and J shed 0 bases, with 18 bases lying between them. CDR1 and CDR2 from the germline V gene are LGHNA and YNFKEQ. CDR3 length: 17 residues. The CDR3 DNA sequence: TGTGCCAGCAGCCATACCTTTCGGGAGCGGAGCTCCTACGAGCAGTACTTC. This codes for CASSHTFRERSSYEQYF.

J is TRBJ2-7 and V is TRBV28; 9 bases fit TRBD1. CDR3 length: 15 residues. V shed 4 bases, J shed 4 bases, and the junction held 8 bases outside the gene matches. Looked up from germline, CDR1 is MDHEN and CDR2 is SYDVKM. CDR3 in amino acids: CASSSQGALSYEQYF. CDR3 nucleotides: TGTGCCAGCAGTTCACAGGGGGCTCTCTCGTACGAGCAGTACTTC.

The V gene is TRBV6-5, the J gene TRBJ1-2; D gene uncertain. Germline loops: CDR1 MNHEY, CDR2 SVGAGI. The CDR3 extends over 11 amino acids. The V and J ends lost 8 bases and 3 bases respectively, with 7 bases between them. Here the CDR3 DNA reads TGTGCCAGCCAAAGTGACTATGGCTACACCTTC. Encoded protein: CASQSDYGYTF.

The chain carries TRBV25-1 and TRBJ1-2, with a weak D call TRBD1 (6 bases). Germline CDR1 is MGHDK and CDR2 is SYGVNS. The CDR3 has 13 residues. V lost 2 bases, J lost 7 bases, and 11 bases lay in between. The CDR3 bases are TGTGCCAGCAGTGAAAGGGGGTATGGTGGCTACACCTTC. Translation gives CASSERGYGGYTF.

V is TRBV5-4 and J is TRBJ1-1; D unresolved. Per the germline V gene, CDR1 is SGHNT and CDR2 is YYREEE (reference sequence). CDR3 length equals 13 residues. V was clipped by 2 bases and J by 1 base, with 6 bases between them. In DNA form, the CDR3 reads TGTGCCAGCAGCTTTTTGTCGAACACTGAAGCTTTCTTT. Translating gives CASSFLSNTEAFF.

The V call is TRBV6-2 or TRBV6-3, the J call TRBJ2-6; D unresolved. CDR3 size: 15 residues. Germline lookup yields CDR1 MNHEY and CDR2 SVGEGT. Between the trimmed V and J ends, which lost 2 bases and 0 bases, there was a span of 5 bases. Here the CDR3 DNA reads TGTGCCAGCAGTTACGTCGTCTCTGGGGCCAACGTCCTGACTTTC. It is translated as CASSYVVSGANVLTF.

J is TRBJ1-1 and V is TRBV5-4, with 7 bases matching TRBD1. CDR1 and CDR2 (germline): SGHNT, YYREEE (reference sequence). The CDR3 sequence is 15 residues long. Unmatched junction bases numbered 10, after V lost 2 bases and J lost 6 bases. This CDR3 reads CASSLEGARGPEAFF. The CDR3, as DNA: TGTGCCAGCAGCTTAGAGGGGGCGAGGGGTCCTGAAGCTTTCTTT.

V gene TRBV23-1 combines with J gene TRBJ1-1; tentatively, D is TRBD1 (5 bases). TRBV23-1 is treated as an ORF (open reading frame) with a function not yet certain. Trimming removed 3 bases at V and 1 base at J, with 24 bases between. The CDR3 contains 19 residues. CDR3 in DNA: TGCGCCAGCAGTCACCCCGGGACGGCGGTCAAGACATCGAACACTGAAGCTTTCTTT. Residues: CASSHPGTAVKTSNTEAFF.

The sample holds a few counts of this clone. CDR3 sequence: CASSLNHGTDGYTF. The CDR3 nucleotides are TGTGCCAGCAGCCTGAATCACGGAACGGACGGCTACACCTTC. The rearrangement joins TRBV7-2 to TRBJ1-2; unclear D gene. This CDR3 region has 14 residues. V was shortened by 5 bases and J by 8 bases, with 18 bases between the two germline ends. Germline CDR1 reads SGHTA; CDR2 reads FQGNSA.